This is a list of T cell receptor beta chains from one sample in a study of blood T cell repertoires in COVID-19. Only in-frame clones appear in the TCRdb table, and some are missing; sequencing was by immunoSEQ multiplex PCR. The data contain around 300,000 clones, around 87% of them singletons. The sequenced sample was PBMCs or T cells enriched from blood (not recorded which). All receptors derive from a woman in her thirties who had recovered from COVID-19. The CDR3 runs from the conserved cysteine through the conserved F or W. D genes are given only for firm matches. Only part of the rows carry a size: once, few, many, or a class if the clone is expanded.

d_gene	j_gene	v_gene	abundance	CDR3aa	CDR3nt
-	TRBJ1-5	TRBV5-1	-	CASSLRGGNQPQHF	TGCGCCAGCAGCTTGAGGGGTGGTAATCAGCCCCAGCATTTT
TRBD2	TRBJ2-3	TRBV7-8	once	CASSLGGLGTDTQYF	TGTGCCAGCAGCTTAGGGGGACTAGGGACAGATACGCAGTATTTT
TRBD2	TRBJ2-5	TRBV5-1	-	CASSSGTSGETQYF	TGCGCCAGCAGCTCCGGGACTAGCGGGGAGACCCAGTACTTC
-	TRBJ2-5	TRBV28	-	CASSLRETQYF	TGTGCCAGCAGTTTACGGGAGACCCAGTACTTC
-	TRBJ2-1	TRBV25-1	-	CASSEFGLYNEQFF	TGTGCCAGCAGTGAATTTGGACTTTACAATGAGCAGTTCTTC
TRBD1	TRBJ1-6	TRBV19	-	CASSLTGVNYNSPLHF	TGTGCCAGTAGTTTGACAGGGGTGAACTATAATTCACCCCTCCACTTT
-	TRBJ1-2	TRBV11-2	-	CASSLDLQGSGYTF	TGTGCCAGCAGCTTAGATTTACAGGGATCTGGCTACACCTTC
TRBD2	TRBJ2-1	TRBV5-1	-	CASSLAPSGGANEQFF	TGCGCCAGCAGCTTGGCCCCTAGCGGGGGGGCGAATGAGCAGTTCTTC
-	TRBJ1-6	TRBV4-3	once	CASSRARGANSPLHF	TGCGCCAGCAGTCGTGCCAGGGGTGCGAATTCACCCCTCCACTTT
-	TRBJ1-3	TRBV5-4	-	CASSLDLGAGNTIYF	TGTGCCAGCAGCTTGGATTTAGGGGCTGGAAACACCATATATTTT
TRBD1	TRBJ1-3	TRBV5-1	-	CASSASGTGPSGNTIYF	TGCGCCAGCTCCGCGTCCGGGACAGGGCCCTCTGGAAACACCATATATTTT
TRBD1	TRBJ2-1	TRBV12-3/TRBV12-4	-	CASSSTGGRGQFF	TGTGCCAGCAGTTCTACAGGGGGCCGTGGGCAGTTCTTC
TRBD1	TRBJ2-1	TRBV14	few	CASSRRTGGRGTYNEQFF	TGTGCCAGCAGCCGTCGGACAGGGGGCAGGGGGACCTACAATGAGCAGTTCTTC
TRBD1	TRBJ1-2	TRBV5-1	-	CASSLRRTGSSYGYTF	TGCGCCAGCAGCTTGAGGCGGACAGGGTCTAGCTATGGCTACACCTTC
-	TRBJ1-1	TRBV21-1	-	CASSTGPFRKAFF	TGTGCCAGCAGCACTGGCCCATTCCGTAAAGCTTTCTTT
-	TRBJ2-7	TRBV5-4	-	CASSTDYEQYF	TGTGCCAGCAGCACTGACTACGAGCAGTACTTC
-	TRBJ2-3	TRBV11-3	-	CASSQRWADTQYF	TGTGCCAGCAGCCAGAGGTGGGCAGATACGCAGTATTTT
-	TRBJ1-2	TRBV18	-	CASSTGANYGYTF	TGTGCCAGCTCAACAGGAGCTAACTATGGCTACACCTTC
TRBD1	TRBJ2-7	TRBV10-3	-	CAISATRQGGYEQYF	TGTGCCATCAGTGCCACCCGACAGGGGGGCTACGAGCAGTACTTC
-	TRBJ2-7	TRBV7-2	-	CASSSQQSSYEQYF	TGTGCCAGCTCCTCACAGCAGAGCTCCTACGAGCAGTACTTC
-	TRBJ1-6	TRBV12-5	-	CASGGGRSNPPLHF	TGTGCTAGTGGGGGAGGGCGGAGTAATCCACCCCTCCACTTT
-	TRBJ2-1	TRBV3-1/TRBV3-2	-	CASSTPQGRGQFF	TGTGCCAGCAGCACGCCACAGGGGCGGGGGCAGTTCTTC
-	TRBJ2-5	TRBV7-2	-	CASSRTGIQETQYF	TGTGCCAGCAGCCGGACGGGAATTCAAGAGACCCAGTACTTC
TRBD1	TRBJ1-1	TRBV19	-	CASRTGGFMNTEAFF	TGTGCCAGTAGAACAGGGGGTTTCATGAACACTGAAGCTTTCTTT
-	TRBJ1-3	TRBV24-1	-	CATSDSKQGTGNTIYF	TGTGCCACCAGTGATTCTAAACAGGGAACTGGAAACACCATATATTTT
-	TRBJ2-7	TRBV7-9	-	CASSRQSYEQYF	TGTGCCAGCAGCCGACAATCCTACGAGCAGTACTTC
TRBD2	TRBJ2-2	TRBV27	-	CASSSKGLAGSTGELFF	TGTGCCAGCAGTTCCAAAGGACTAGCGGGGAGCACCGGGGAGCTGTTTTTT
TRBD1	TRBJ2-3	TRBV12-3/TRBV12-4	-	CASSFYRGDTQYF	TGTGCCAGCAGTTTTTACAGGGGAGATACGCAGTATTTT
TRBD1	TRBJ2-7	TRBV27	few	CASSLGGTGGFYEQYF	TGTGCCAGCAGTTTAGGTGGGACAGGGGGCTTTTACGAGCAGTACTTC
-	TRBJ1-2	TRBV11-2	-	CASSLDGRSYGYTF	TGTGCCAGCAGCTTAGACGGCCGGAGCTATGGCTACACCTTC
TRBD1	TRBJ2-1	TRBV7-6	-	CASSFGTGGLNEQFF	TGTGCCAGCAGCTTCGGGACAGGGGGCCTCAATGAGCAGTTCTTC
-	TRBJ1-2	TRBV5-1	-	CASSLDYRNYGYTF	TGCGCCAGCAGCTTGGATTACAGGAACTATGGCTACACCTTC
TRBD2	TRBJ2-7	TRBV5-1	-	CASSLETGLRNYEQYF	TGCGCCAGCAGCTTGGAAACGGGACTACGAAACTACGAGCAGTACTTC
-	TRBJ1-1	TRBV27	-	CASSLTVVSEAFF	TGTGCCAGCAGTTTAACAGTAGTCTCCGAAGCTTTCTTT
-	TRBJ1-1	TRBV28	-	CASSLFDISSTEAFF	TGTGCCAGCAGTCTCTTCGACATTAGTAGCACTGAAGCTTTCTTT
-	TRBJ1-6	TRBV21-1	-	CARPVRRGEPYNSPLHF	TGTGCCAGGCCTGTAAGGAGGGGTGAGCCCTATAATTCACCCCTCCACTTT
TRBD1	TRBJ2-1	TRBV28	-	CASSPDRVGSNEQFF	TGTGCCAGCAGCCCCGACAGGGTAGGGTCCAATGAGCAGTTCTTC
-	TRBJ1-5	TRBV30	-	CAWSVAGDQPQHF	TGTGCCTGGAGTGTGGCCGGAGATCAGCCCCAGCATTTT
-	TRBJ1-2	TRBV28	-	CASTPGASYGYTF	TGTGCCAGCACCCCAGGGGCAAGCTATGGCTACACCTTC
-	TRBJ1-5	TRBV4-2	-	CASSKGAESNQPQHF	TGTGCCAGCAGTAAAGGGGCGGAAAGCAATCAGCCCCAGCATTTT
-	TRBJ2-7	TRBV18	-	CASSRMDEQYF	TGTGCCAGCTCGCGAATGGACGAGCAGTACTTC